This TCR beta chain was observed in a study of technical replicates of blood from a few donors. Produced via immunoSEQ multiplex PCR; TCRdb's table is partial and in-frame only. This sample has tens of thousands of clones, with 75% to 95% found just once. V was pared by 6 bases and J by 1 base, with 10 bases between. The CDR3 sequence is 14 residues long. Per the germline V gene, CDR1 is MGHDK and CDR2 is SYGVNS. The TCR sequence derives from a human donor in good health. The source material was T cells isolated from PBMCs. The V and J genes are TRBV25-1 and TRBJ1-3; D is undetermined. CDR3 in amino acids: CASRISGSGNTIYF. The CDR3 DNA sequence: TGTGCCAGCAGGATATCGGGGTCTGGAAACACCATATATTTT.